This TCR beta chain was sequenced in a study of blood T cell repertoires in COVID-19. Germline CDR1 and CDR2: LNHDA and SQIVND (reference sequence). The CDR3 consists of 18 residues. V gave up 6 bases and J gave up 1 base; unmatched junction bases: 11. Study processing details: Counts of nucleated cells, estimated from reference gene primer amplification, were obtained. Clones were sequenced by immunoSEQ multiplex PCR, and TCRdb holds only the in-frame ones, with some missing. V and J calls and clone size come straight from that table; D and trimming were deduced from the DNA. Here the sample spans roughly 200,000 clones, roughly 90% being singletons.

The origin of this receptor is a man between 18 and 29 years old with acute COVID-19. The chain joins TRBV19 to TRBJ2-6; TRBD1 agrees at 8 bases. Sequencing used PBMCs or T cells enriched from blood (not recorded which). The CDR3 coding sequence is TGTGCCAGTAGCGAACACGGACAGGGACAGTCTGGGGCCAACGTCCTGACTTTC. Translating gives CASSEHGQGQSGANVLTF.